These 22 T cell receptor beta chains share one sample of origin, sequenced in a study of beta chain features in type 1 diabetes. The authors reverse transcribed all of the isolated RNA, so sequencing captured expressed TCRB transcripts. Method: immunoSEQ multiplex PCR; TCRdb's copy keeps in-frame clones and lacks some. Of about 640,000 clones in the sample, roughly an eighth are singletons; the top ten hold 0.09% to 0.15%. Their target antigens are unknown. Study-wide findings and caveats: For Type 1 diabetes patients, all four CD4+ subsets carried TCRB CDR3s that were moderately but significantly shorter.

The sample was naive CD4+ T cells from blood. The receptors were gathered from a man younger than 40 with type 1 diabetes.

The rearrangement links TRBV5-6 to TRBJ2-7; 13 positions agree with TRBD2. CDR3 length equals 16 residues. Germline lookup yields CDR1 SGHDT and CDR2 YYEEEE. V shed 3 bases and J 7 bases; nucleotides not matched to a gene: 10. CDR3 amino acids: CASSSGLAGPSREQYF. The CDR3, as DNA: TGTGCCAGCAGCTCGGGACTAGCGGGGCCATCTCGGGAGCAGTACTTC.

The CDR3 here is CASSPYTRELFF. DNA of the CDR3: TGTGCCAGCAGCCCTTACACGAGGGAGCTGTTTTTT. The chain has TRBV7-2 and TRBJ2-2, with D uncertain. Trimming removed 5 bases from V and 9 bases from J, with 10 bases in between. The CDR3 sequence is 12 residues long. Germline V CDR1 and CDR2: SGHTA, FQGNSA.

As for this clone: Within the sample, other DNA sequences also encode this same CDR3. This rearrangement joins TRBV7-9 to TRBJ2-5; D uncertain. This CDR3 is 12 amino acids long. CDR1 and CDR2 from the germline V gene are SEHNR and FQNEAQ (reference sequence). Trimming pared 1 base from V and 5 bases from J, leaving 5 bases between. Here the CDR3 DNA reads TGTGCCAGCAGCTTAGGGGTGGAGACCCAGTACTTC. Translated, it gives CASSLGVETQYF.

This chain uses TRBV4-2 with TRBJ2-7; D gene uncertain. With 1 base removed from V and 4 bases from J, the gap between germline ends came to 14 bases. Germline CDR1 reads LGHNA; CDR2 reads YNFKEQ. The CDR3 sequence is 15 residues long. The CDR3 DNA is TGTGCCAGCAGCCAAGGAGGCAGGACGGGTTACGAGCAGTACTTC. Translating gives CASSQGGRTGYEQYF.

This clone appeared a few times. The CDR3 region is CASSYLTSGGYNEQFF. DNA for the CDR3: TGTGCCAGCAGTTACCTTACTAGCGGGGGATACAATGAGCAGTTCTTC. The J gene is TRBJ2-1, the V gene TRBV6-5; 11 nucleotides line up with TRBD2. The CDR3 is 16 amino acids. The germline gives CDR1 MNHEY, CDR2 SVGAGI. The V segment lost 2 bases and the J segment 4 bases; nucleotides outside the gene matches: 4.

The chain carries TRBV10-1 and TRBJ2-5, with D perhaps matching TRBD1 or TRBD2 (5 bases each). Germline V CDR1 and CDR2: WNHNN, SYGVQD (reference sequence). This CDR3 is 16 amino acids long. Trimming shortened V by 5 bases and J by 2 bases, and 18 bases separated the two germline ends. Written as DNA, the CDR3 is TGCGCCAGCAGTCAGTTAGGGACCTTGGCTCAAGAGACCCAGTACTTC. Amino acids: CASSQLGTLAQETQYF.

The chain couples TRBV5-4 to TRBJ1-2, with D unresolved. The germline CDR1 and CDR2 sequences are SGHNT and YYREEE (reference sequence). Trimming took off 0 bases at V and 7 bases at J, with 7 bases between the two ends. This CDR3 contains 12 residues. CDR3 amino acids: CASSLDSGGYTF. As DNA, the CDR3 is TGTGCCAGCAGCTTGGACAGCGGTGGCTACACCTTC.

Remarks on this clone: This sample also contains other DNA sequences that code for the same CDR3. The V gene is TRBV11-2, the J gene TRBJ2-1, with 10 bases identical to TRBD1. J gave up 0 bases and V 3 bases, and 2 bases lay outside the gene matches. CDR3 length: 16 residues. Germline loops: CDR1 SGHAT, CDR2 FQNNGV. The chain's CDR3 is CASSLGQGSSYNEQFF. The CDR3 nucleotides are TGTGCCAGCAGCTTGGGACAGGGGAGCTCCTACAATGAGCAGTTCTTC.

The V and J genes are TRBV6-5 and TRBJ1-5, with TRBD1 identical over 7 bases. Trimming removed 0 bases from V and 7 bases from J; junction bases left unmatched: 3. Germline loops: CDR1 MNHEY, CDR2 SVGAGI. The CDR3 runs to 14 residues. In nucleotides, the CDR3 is TGTGCCAGCAGTTACTCGAGGACAGGACAGCCCCAGCATTTT. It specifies CASSYSRTGQPQHF.

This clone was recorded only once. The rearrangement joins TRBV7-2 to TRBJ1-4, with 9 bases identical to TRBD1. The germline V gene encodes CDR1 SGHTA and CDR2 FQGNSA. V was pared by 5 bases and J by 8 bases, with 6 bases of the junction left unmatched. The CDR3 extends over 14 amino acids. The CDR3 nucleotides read TGTGCCAGCAGCCAACAGGGGGCGGAGGAAAAACTGTTTTTT. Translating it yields CASSQQGAEEKLFF.

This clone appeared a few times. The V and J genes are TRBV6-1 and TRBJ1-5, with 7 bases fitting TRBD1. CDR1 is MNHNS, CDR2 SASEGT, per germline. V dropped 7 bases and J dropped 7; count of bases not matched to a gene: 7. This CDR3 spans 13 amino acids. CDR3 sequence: CASTWTGAQPQHF. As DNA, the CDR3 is TGTGCCAGCACCTGGACAGGAGCCCAGCCCCAGCATTTT.

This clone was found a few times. The CDR3 loop is CAWTGQGYYTF. The CDR3 DNA reads as TGTGCCTGGACCGGACAGGGCTACTACACCTTC. The chain combines TRBV30 with TRBJ1-2, with TRBD1 identical over 8 bases. The CDR3 covers 11 residues. In germline, CDR1 is GTSNPN, CDR2 SVGIG (reference sequence). The V and J ends lost 4 bases and 10 bases, in that order; junction bases with no gene match: 5.

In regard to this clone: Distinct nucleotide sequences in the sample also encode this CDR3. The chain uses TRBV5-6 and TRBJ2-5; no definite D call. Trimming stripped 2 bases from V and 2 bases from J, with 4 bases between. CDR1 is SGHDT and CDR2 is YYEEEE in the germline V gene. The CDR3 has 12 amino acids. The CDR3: CASSFQQETQYF. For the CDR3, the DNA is TGTGCCAGCAGCTTCCAGCAAGAGACCCAGTACTTC.

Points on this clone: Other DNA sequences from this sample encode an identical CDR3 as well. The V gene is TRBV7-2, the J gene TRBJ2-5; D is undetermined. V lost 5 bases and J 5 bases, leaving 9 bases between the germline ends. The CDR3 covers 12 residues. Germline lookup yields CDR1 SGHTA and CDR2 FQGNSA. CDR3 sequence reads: CASSLTRETQYF. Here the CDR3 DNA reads TGTGCCAGCAGCCTGACGCGGGAGACCCAGTACTTC.

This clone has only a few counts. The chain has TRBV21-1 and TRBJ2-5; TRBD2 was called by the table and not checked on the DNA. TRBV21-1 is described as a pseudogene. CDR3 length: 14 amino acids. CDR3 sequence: CASLQESGQETQYF. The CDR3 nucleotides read TGTGCCAGCCTCCAGGAGTCGGGACAAGAGACCCAGTACTTC.

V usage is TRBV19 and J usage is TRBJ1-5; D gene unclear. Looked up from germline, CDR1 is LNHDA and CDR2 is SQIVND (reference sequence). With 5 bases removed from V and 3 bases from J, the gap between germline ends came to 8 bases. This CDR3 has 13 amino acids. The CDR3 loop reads CASSAGHNQPQHF. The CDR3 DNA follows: TGTGCCAGTAGTGCCGGGCACAATCAGCCCCAGCATTTT. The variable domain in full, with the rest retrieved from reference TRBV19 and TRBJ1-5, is DGGITQSPKYLFRKEGQNVTLSCEQNLNHDAMYWYRQDPGQGLRLIYYSQIVNDFQKGDIAEGYSVSREKKESFPLTVTSAQKNPTAFYLCASSAGHNQPQHFGDGTRLSIL.

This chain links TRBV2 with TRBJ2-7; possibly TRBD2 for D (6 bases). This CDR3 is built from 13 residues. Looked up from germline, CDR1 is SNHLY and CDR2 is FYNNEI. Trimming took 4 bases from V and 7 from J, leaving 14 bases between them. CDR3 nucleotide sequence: TGTGCCAGCAGTGGGGACTCCCCGGGGGAGCAGTACTTC. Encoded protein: CASSGDSPGEQYF. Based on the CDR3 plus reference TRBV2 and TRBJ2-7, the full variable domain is EPEVTQTPSHQVTQMGQEVILRCVPISNHLYFYWYRQILGQKVEFLVSFYNNEISEKSEIFDDQFSVERPDGSNFTLKIRSTKLEDSAMYFCASSGDSPGEQYFGPGTRLTVT.

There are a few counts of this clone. The CDR3 sequence: CASSARPGQGSYEQYF. The CDR3 region has the DNA TGTGCCAGCAGCGCGCGTCCGGGACAGGGCTCCTACGAGCAGTACTTC. The V call is TRBV7-2, the J call TRBJ2-7, with TRBD1 identical over 9 bases. The V gene's germline CDR1 is SGHTA and CDR2 FQGNSA. The CDR3 sequence is 16 residues long. The trim removed 5 bases at V and 0 bases at J, leaving 8 bases unmatched. The full variable domain, rest sourced from reference TRBV7-2 and TRBJ2-7, is GAGVSQSPSNKVTEKGKDVELRCDPISGHTALYWYRQSLGQGLEFLIYFQGNSAPDKSGLPSDRFSAERTGGSVSTLTIQRTQQEDSAVYLCASSARPGQGSYEQYFGPGTRLTVT.

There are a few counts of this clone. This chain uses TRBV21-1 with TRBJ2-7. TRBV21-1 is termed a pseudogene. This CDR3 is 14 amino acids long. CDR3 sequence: CASITRTPLHEQYF. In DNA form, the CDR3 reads TGTGCCAGCATAACCCGGACCCCGCTCCACGAGCAGTACTTC.

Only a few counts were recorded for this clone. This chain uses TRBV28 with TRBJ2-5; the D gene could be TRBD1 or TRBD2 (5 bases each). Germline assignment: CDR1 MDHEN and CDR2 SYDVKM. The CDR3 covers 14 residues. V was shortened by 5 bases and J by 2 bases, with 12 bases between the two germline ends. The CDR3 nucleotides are TGTGCCAGCAGTACGGGACCTCTACAAGAGACCCAGTACTTC. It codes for CASSTGPLQETQYF.

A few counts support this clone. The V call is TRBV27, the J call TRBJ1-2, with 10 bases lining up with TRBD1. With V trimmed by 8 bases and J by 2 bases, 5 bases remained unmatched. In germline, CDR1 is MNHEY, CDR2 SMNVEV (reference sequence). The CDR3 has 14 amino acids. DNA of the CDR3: TGTGCCAGCCGGAGGACAGGGGGAAACTATGGCTACACCTTC. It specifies CASRRTGGNYGYTF.

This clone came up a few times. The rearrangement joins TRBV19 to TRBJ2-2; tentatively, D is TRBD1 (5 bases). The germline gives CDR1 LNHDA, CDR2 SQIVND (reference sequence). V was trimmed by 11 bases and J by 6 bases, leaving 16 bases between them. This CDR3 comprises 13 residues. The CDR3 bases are TGTGCCGCAACTTCTCAGGGATCCGGGGAGCTGTTTTTT. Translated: CAATSQGSGELFF. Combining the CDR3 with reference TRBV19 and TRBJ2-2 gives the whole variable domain DGGITQSPKYLFRKEGQNVTLSCEQNLNHDAMYWYRQDPGQGLRLIYYSQIVNDFQKGDIAEGYSVSREKKESFPLTVTSAQKNPTAFYLCAATSQGSGELFFGEGSRLTVL.